The next 26 T cell receptor beta chains were all read from a single sample in a study of blood T cell repertoires in COVID-19 (dated by TCRdb to between 2020 and 2021). Preparation of the library involved the immunoSEQ multiplex PCR assay. Not all clones reach the TCRdb copy of this immuneACCESS table, which keeps in-frame sequences only. Checked studies attribute under half of the gap to unresolved V genes and leave the rest unexplained. The sample records around 180,000 clones, roughly 82% of which are singletons. Over 5% of the sample comes from the top ten. The material sequenced was peripheral blood. Every receptor here comes from a woman in her 30s with acute or convalescent COVID-19.

V and J are TRBV28 and TRBJ2-2; D remains unclear. V lost 5 bases to trimming and J lost 0 bases, with 10 bases between them. The germline gives CDR1 MDHEN, CDR2 SYDVKM. This CDR3 comprises 15 residues. As DNA, the CDR3 is TGTGCCAGCAGTGATGGTGGCCCGAACACCGGGGAGCTGTTTTTT. This codes for CASSDGGPNTGELFF.

This clone was observed at least ten times. V is TRBV5-5 and J is TRBJ1-2, with D unclear. This CDR3 has 13 amino acids. V was pared by 4 bases and J by 4 bases, with 11 bases between. Germline V CDR1 and CDR2: SGHKS, YYEKEE (reference sequence). The CDR3 DNA follows: TGTGCCAGCAGCCTCGTGTCCCTCTATGGCTACACCTTC. This translates into CASSLVSLYGYTF.

The chain couples TRBV2 to TRBJ2-3, with 10 nucleotides matching TRBD1. The CDR3 sequence is 13 residues long. CDR1 SNHLY and CDR2 FYNNEI come from the germline V gene. The trim removed 7 bases at V and 5 bases at J, leaving 3 bases unmatched. This CDR3 reads CASMGQGQDTQYF. CDR3 DNA: TGTGCCAGCATGGGACAGGGGCAAGATACGCAGTATTTT.

The chain carries TRBV7-9 and TRBJ2-7; D might be TRBD1 (5 bases). From germline, CDR1 is SEHNR and CDR2 FQNEAQ (reference sequence). Trimming stripped 3 bases from V and 2 bases from J, with 8 bases between. The CDR3 contains 13 residues. The chain's CDR3 is CASSFRGTYEQYF. The CDR3 coding sequence is TGTGCCAGCAGCTTTAGGGGAACCTACGAGCAGTACTTC.

The chain combines TRBV30 with TRBJ2-7; D unclear. Germline CDR1 and CDR2: GTSNPN and SVGIG (reference sequence). The CDR3 sequence is 13 residues long. The ends were cut back, 2 bases at V and 2 bases at J, with 10 bases in the middle. The CDR3 is CAWSTDLTYEQYF. CDR3 coding DNA: TGTGCCTGGAGTACAGACCTTACCTACGAGCAGTACTTC. The full variable domain, rest sourced from reference TRBV30 and TRBJ2-7, is SQTIHQWPATLVQPVGSPLSLECTVEGTSNPNLYWYRQAAGRGLQLLFYSVGIGQISSEVPQNLSASRPQDRQFILSSKKLLLSDSGFYLCAWSTDLTYEQYFGPGTRLTVT.

The V gene is TRBV7-2, the J gene TRBJ2-7; 7 bases are a match to TRBD1. The ends lost 5 bases at V and 5 bases at J; junction bases unmatched: 9. CDR3 length equals 14 residues. Germline values: CDR1 SGHTA, CDR2 FQGNSA. The CDR3 sequence is CASSTRQGPDEQYF. In DNA, the CDR3 is TGTGCCAGCAGCACCCGACAGGGTCCCGACGAGCAGTACTTC.

This chain's CDR3 is CASSATGQSHEKLFF. The DNA of the CDR3 is TGTGCCAGCAGTGCGACAGGGCAATCCCATGAAAAACTGTTTTTT. The chain carries TRBV25-1 and TRBJ1-4; 7 bases agree with TRBD1. CDR1 MGHDK and CDR2 SYGVNS come from the germline V gene. This CDR3 has 15 amino acids. J was trimmed by 6 bases and V by 4 bases; bases with no gene match: 8.

Details on this clone: This sample also contains other DNA sequences that code for the same CDR3. The J gene is TRBJ1-2, the V gene TRBV9, with 7 positions matching TRBD1. Per germline, CDR1 SGDLS and CDR2 YYNGEE. V was pared by 0 bases and J by 6 bases, with 2 bases of the junction left unmatched. This CDR3 region has 13 residues. The chain's CDR3 is CASSVGQGNGYTF. The CDR3, as DNA: TGTGCCAGCAGCGTAGGACAGGGAAATGGCTACACCTTC.

The chain uses TRBV30 and TRBJ1-3; D call uncertain. V gave up 3 bases and J gave up 5 bases, with 8 bases separating them. CDR3 length: 12 amino acids. Per the germline V gene, CDR1 is GTSNPN and CDR2 is SVGIG (reference sequence). DNA of the CDR3: TGTGCCTGGAGAGCAACTCGAAACACCATATATTTT. Protein: CAWRATRNTIYF.

V is TRBV5-1 and J is TRBJ2-3; 8 bases agree with TRBD2. CDR1 is SGHRS and CDR2 is YFSETQ in the germline V gene. The CDR3 covers 14 residues. With V trimmed by 2 bases and J by 2 bases, 1 base remained unmatched. This chain's CDR3 is CASSFSGVTDTQYF. Here the CDR3 DNA reads TGCGCCAGCAGCTTTAGCGGGGTCACAGATACGCAGTATTTT.

The genes are TRBV7-8 and TRBJ1-5; TRBD1 is a possible D gene (6 bases). Germline lookup yields CDR1 SGHVS and CDR2 FQNEAQ. The V and J ends lost 5 bases and 0 bases respectively, with 11 bases between them. The CDR3 is made up of 15 amino acids. The CDR3 bases are TGTGCCAGCAGCACAGGACAGCTTAGCAATCAGCCCCAGCATTTT. As protein: CASSTGQLSNQPQHF.

The chain carries TRBV6-6 and TRBJ1-5; D may be TRBD1 (5 bases). The V end was cut by 2 bases, the J end by 9 bases, with 17 bases between. The CDR3 has 15 amino acids. CDR1 MNHNY and CDR2 SVGAGI come from the germline V gene (reference sequence). DNA of the CDR3: TGTGCCAGCAGTTACGGGGGAGGAACCTTAGGGCCCCAGCATTTT. It yields the protein CASSYGGGTLGPQHF.

The rearrangement joins TRBV10-3 to TRBJ1-3, with D unresolved. The CDR3 is made up of 13 amino acids. V was shortened by 10 bases and J by 2 bases, with 12 bases between the two germline ends. From germline, CDR1 is ENHRY and CDR2 SYGVKD. DNA for the CDR3: TGTGCCACACGAGGGATTCCTGGAAACACCATATATTTT. Protein sequence: CATRGIPGNTIYF.

J is TRBJ1-5 and V is TRBV19; unclear D gene. The CDR3 spans 13 residues. The V end was cut by 0 bases, the J end by 11 bases, with 11 bases between. Germline CDR1 LNHDA, CDR2 SQIVND (reference sequence). The CDR3 here is CASSIEPGRTQHF. In DNA form, the CDR3 reads TGTGCCAGTAGTATAGAACCGGGGAGGACCCAGCATTTT.

V usage is TRBV12-3 or TRBV12-4 and J usage is TRBJ2-5; D might be TRBD1 (5 bases). The V end was cut by 5 bases, the J end by 5 bases, with 12 bases between. CDR3 length equals 13 residues. The CDR3: CASSAAGFETQYF. CDR3 in DNA: TGTGCCAGCAGTGCCGCAGGGTTTGAGACCCAGTACTTC.

This clone was seen a few times. The CDR3 sequence is CASIEQGGVTEAFF. CDR3 DNA: TGTGCCAGCATCGAACAGGGTGGGGTCACTGAAGCTTTCTTT. The chain carries TRBV5-6 and TRBJ1-1; a weak D match, TRBD1 (6 bases). Germline V gene sequence: CDR1 SGHDT, CDR2 YYEEEE. Trimming removed 6 bases at V and 4 bases at J, with 16 bases between. The CDR3 is made up of 14 amino acids.

This clone has a handful of counts. The chain recombines TRBV4-3 with TRBJ1-1; unclear D gene. CDR3 length: 15 residues. Germline values: CDR1 LGHNA, CDR2 YSLEER. V shed 0 bases and J shed 4 bases, with 12 bases lying between them. The CDR3 loop reads CASSQDPVRGTEAFF. DNA for the CDR3: TGCGCCAGCAGCCAAGATCCAGTCCGGGGCACTGAAGCTTTCTTT.

The rearrangement uses TRBV4-1 and TRBJ2-6, with 8 bases aligning to TRBD2. With 1 base clipped from V and 4 bases from J, the junction kept 15 bases outside the gene matches. CDR3 length: 20 residues. The V gene's germline CDR1 is MGHRA and CDR2 YSYEKL. CDR3 sequence reads: CASSQVSSLAGPAGANVLTF. The DNA of the CDR3 is TGCGCCAGCAGCCAAGTGTCGAGTCTAGCGGGCCCGGCGGGGGCCAACGTCCTGACTTTC.

The V call is TRBV20-1, the J call TRBJ2-3; D is uncertain. Germline CDR1 and CDR2: DFQATT and SNEGSKA (reference sequence). The CDR3 runs to 11 residues. The ends were cut back, 6 bases at V and 2 bases at J, with 6 bases in the middle. The DNA of the CDR3 is TGCAGTGCAACAATCACAGATACGCAGTATTTT. This codes for CSATITDTQYF.

V and J are TRBV28 and TRBJ2-3; possible D gene TRBD1, 5 bases. V shed 6 bases and J shed 0 bases, with 16 bases lying between them. The V gene's germline CDR1 is MDHEN and CDR2 SYDVKM. CDR3 length: 16 amino acids. The CDR3 is CASRTLGWGSTDTQYF. The CDR3 DNA reads TGTGCCAGCAGAACCTTGGGTTGGGGCAGCACAGATACGCAGTATTTT.

V is TRBV7-9 and J is TRBJ1-1; D unclear. This CDR3 contains 17 residues. Germline V CDR1 and CDR2: SEHNR, FQNEAQ (reference sequence). V gave up 6 bases and J gave up 3 bases, with 23 bases separating them. Here the CDR3 DNA reads TGTGCCAGCAGGACCGGGATCCCGGGTTTGTTGGACACTGAAGCTTTCTTT. Translation: CASRTGIPGLLDTEAFF.

The count of this clone is one. The rearrangement uses TRBV6-5 and TRBJ2-5, with 7 bases that match TRBD1. Per the germline V gene, CDR1 is MNHEY and CDR2 is SVGAGI. CDR3 length: 15 amino acids. V lost 2 bases and J lost 2; bases outside the gene matches: 5. CDR3 loop: CASSYLGTDQETQYF. For the CDR3, the DNA is TGTGCCAGCAGTTACCTTGGGACAGATCAAGAGACCCAGTACTTC.

This chain joins TRBV6-2 or TRBV6-3 and TRBJ2-2; D is uncertain. The CDR3 totals 13 residues. Germline loops: CDR1 MNHEY, CDR2 SVGEGT. V was cut by 2 bases and J by 8 bases, with 9 bases left in between. The CDR3 DNA sequence: TGTGCCAGCAGTTACGATATGAGGGGGGAGCTGTTTTTT. It encodes CASSYDMRGELFF.

The DNA for the CDR3 is TGCGCCAGCAGCACGGTCTCCACAGGGGTCGGTGAAGCTTTCTTT. Translation gives CASSTVSTGVGEAFF. V is TRBV5-1 and J is TRBJ1-1, with TRBD1 identical over 7 bases. Unmatched junction bases numbered 13, after V lost 4 bases and J lost 7 bases. This CDR3 region has 15 residues. Germline V gene lookup returns CDR1 SGHRS and CDR2 YFSETQ.

The V call is TRBV25-1, the J call TRBJ2-5; 10 nucleotides agree with TRBD1. With V trimmed by 5 bases and J by 5 bases, 8 bases remained unmatched. The CDR3 is 15 amino acids. Germline assignment: CDR1 MGHDK and CDR2 SYGVNS. The CDR3 spells CASSNRDRGGETQYF. The CDR3 bases are TGTGCCAGCAGTAACCGGGACAGGGGCGGGGAGACCCAGTACTTC.

The CDR3 coding sequence is TGTGCCAGCAGCTTAGAGGCCGGGACTTACGATTACGAGCAGTACTTC. It specifies CASSLEAGTYDYEQYF. This chain joins TRBV7-2 and TRBJ2-7; weak D call: TRBD2 (6 bases). The germline V and J ends were trimmed by 1 base and 4 bases, with 17 bases remaining between them. Germline values: CDR1 SGHTA, CDR2 FQGNSA. This CDR3 spans 16 amino acids.